The T cell receptor beta chain described here comes from a study of cytomegalovirus exposure and HLA in healthy donors. The wider study: A later analysis reported the same platform for the roughly 110 validation repertoires and the roughly 700 first-cohort repertoires. Overall study findings and caveats: CMV antigen specificity of three CMV-associated chains was confirmed in vitro. Rarity characterized most TCR sequences, yet some public TCRs appeared in many donors.

Regarding this clone: The antigen remains undetermined.

Germline values: CDR1 MGHDK, CDR2 SYGVNS. Trimming took 8 bases from V and 5 from J, leaving 15 bases between them. The CDR3 is 13 amino acids. Sequenced by immunoSEQ multiplex PCR; TCRdb stores in-frame clones only, minus some. The table has 250,000 to 350,000 clones, roughly 90% seen once. This clonotype was sampled from a woman aged 18-29 years in good health and CMV-seronegative. The sample comprised PBMCs. V and J are TRBV25-1 and TRBJ2-5; a possible D gene is TRBD2 (7 bases). This chain's CDR3 is CASQRGGLETQYF. CDR3 DNA: TGTGCCAGCCAAAGGGGGGGGTTGGAGACCCAGTACTTC.